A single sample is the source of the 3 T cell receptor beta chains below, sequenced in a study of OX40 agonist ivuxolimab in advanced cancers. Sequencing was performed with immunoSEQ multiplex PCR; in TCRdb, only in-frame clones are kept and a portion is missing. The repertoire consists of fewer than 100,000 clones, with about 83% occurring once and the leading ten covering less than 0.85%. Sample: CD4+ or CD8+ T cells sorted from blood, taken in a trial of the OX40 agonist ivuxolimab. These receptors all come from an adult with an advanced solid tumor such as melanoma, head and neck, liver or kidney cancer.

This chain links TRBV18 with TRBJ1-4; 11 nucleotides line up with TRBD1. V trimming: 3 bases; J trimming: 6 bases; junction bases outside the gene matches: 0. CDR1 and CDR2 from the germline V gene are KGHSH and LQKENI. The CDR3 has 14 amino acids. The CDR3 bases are TGTGCCAGCTCACCGGGACAGGGGGATGAAAAACTGTTTTTT. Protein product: CASSPGQGDEKLFF.

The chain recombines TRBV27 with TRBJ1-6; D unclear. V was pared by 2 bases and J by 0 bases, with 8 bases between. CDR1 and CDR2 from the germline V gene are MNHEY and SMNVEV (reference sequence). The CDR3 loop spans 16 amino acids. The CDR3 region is CASSLTIGSYNSPLHF. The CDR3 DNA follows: TGTGCCAGCAGTTTAACTATAGGCTCCTATAATTCACCCCTCCACTTT.

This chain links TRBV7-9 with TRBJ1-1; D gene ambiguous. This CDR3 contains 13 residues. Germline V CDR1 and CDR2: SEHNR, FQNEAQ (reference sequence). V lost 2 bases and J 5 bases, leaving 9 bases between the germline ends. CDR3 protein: CASSLTGITEAFF. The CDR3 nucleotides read TGTGCCAGCAGCTTAACGGGGATAACTGAAGCTTTCTTT. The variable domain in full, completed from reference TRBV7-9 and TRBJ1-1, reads DTGVSQNPRHKITKRGQNVTFRCDPISEHNRLYWYRQTLGQGPEFLTYFQNEAQLEKSRLLSDRFSAERPKGSFSTLEIQRTEQGDSAMYLCASSLTGITEAFFGQGTRLTVV.